This TCR beta chain was profiled in a study of yellow fever vaccine responses in identical twins. Overall study results and limits: Reported findings indicate that twins' vaccine T cell responses seemed partially convergent, partially personalized.

The germline V gene encodes CDR1 LNHDA and CDR2 SQIVND (reference sequence). The CDR3 sequence is 13 residues long. Trimming took 5 bases from V and 6 from J; bases not matched to a gene: 3. Using its own MiXCR run on the RT-PCR reads, TCRdb lists one record per CDR3 protein. The data show about 21,000 distinct CDR3 sequences, 60% to 80% seen once. This clonotype was observed a handful of times. Its specificity is not known. The starting material was T cells from blood (PBMCs), unsorted or a sorted subset (not recorded which), obtained before or after yellow fever vaccination (not recorded which). The source of this sequence is a woman under 30 who received the yellow fever vaccine. This chain links TRBV19 with TRBJ2-2, with 7 bases fitting TRBD1. The chain's CDR3 is CASSADRAGELFF. CDR3 bases: TGTGCCAGTAGTGCCGACAGGGCCGGGGAGCTGTTTTTT.